The 19 T cell receptor beta chains below were found in one sample sequenced in a study of blood T cells in healthy people across ages. Then a second PCR, running roughly 7 to 11 cycles, was carried out with a sample-barcoded 5' primer and a J-beta primer mix. TCRdb re-called the 5' RACE reads through MiXCR, storing one row per CDR3 protein. This sample has 650,000 to 800,000 distinct CDR3 sequences, with roughly 44% found just once. The specimen sequenced was blood. The origin of the receptors is a man in his sixties in good health.

The rearrangement links TRBV7-9 to TRBJ2-7, with 9 bases fitting TRBD1. V shed 6 bases and J 5 bases; nucleotides not matched to a gene: 8. In germline, CDR1 is SEHNR, CDR2 FQNEAQ (reference sequence). CDR3 length: 14 amino acids. For the CDR3, the DNA is TGTGCCAGCAGTACCAGGACAGGGGAGGACGAGCAGTACTTC. It yields the protein CASSTRTGEDEQYF.

This clonotype was counted between two and nine times. This sequence joins TRBV7-8 and TRBJ2-1, with 16 bases that match TRBD2. V trimming: 5 bases; J trimming: 4 bases; junction bases outside the gene matches: 11. The CDR3 runs 19 residues. Germline CDR1 SGHVS, CDR2 FQNEAQ. CDR3 loop: CASSPEGTSGGARYNEQFF. CDR3 nucleotide sequence: TGTGCCAGCAGCCCCGAGGGGACTAGCGGGGGGGCCAGGTACAATGAGCAGTTCTTC.

The chain links TRBV30 to TRBJ2-5; perhaps TRBD2 as D (6 bases). The germline V and J ends were trimmed by 4 bases and 1 base, with 10 bases remaining between them. Germline lookup yields CDR1 GTSNPN and CDR2 SVGIG (reference sequence). The CDR3 has 13 residues. The CDR3 here is CAWTLGGQETQYF. The CDR3 DNA sequence: TGTGCCTGGACGCTCGGGGGCCAAGAGACCCAGTACTTC. The full variable domain, with the rest looked up from reference TRBV30 and TRBJ2-5, is SQTIHQWPATLVQPVGSPLSLECTVEGTSNPNLYWYRQAAGRGLQLLFYSVGIGQISSEVPQNLSASRPQDRQFILSSKKLLLSDSGFYLCAWTLGGQETQYFGPGTRLLVL.

V is TRBV4-3 and J is TRBJ1-1, with no clear D. Trimming shortened V by 4 bases and J by 1 base, and 13 bases separated the two germline ends. This CDR3 region has 15 residues. The germline gives CDR1 LGHNA, CDR2 YSLEER. The CDR3 protein is CASSRDVGENTEAFF. The CDR3 DNA sequence: TGCGCCAGCAGCCGAGACGTAGGTGAGAACACTGAAGCTTTCTTT.

This clonotype was picked up a small number of times. The chain recombines TRBV29-1 with TRBJ1-2, with a weak D call TRBD1 (5 bases). Germline loops: CDR1 SQVTM, CDR2 ANQGSEA. V shed 7 bases and J shed 4 bases, with 16 bases lying between them. CDR3 size: 13 residues. The CDR3 here is CSAEGVGSYGYTF. As DNA, the CDR3 is TGCAGCGCCGAAGGGGTAGGGTCCTATGGCTACACCTTC.

The genes are TRBV4-3 and TRBJ2-1, with 9 bases aligning to TRBD1. V dropped 3 bases and J dropped 8; count of bases not matched to a gene: 17. Germline V gene lookup returns CDR1 LGHNA and CDR2 YSLEER. The CDR3 sequence is 18 residues long. The CDR3 loop is CASSQTAGQGYPLDEQFF. The DNA for the CDR3 is TGCGCCAGCAGCCAGACCGCGGGACAGGGATATCCTTTGGATGAGCAGTTCTTC.

V is TRBV7-9 and J is TRBJ1-2; 8 nucleotides align to TRBD1. There are 13 residues in the CDR3. Per germline, CDR1 SEHNR and CDR2 FQNEAQ (reference sequence). The V segment lost 5 bases and the J segment 8 bases; nucleotides outside the gene matches: 7. In DNA form, the CDR3 reads TGTGCCAGCAGCCAGGGACAGGCCGACGGCTACACCTTC. Protein product: CASSQGQADGYTF.

The V gene is TRBV20-1, the J gene TRBJ2-7, with D maybe TRBD2 (7 bases). The J call may be wrong; the DNA end is better matched by TRBJ2-5. Germline V lookup: CDR1 DFQATT, CDR2 SNEGSKA (reference sequence). CDR3 length: 13 amino acids. This CDR3 reads CSAVFRGGKTQYF. CDR3 nucleotides: TGCAGTGCCGTTTTTAGGGGGGGGAAGACCCAGTACTTC.

This clonotype showed up just a few times. The CDR3 reads CSAGPGLANEQFF. Written as DNA, the CDR3 is TGCAGTGCGGGGCCGGGACTAGCGAATGAGCAGTTCTTC. The V gene is TRBV20-1, the J gene TRBJ2-1; 10 bases agree with TRBD2. The J segment lost 7 bases and the V segment lost 6 bases, leaving 6 bases of the junction unmatched. The CDR3 is made up of 13 amino acids. In germline, CDR1 is DFQATT, CDR2 SNEGSKA (reference sequence).

The chain is built from TRBV27 and TRBJ2-6, with D unresolved. Deletions cut 4 bases from V and 0 bases from J, with 16 bases between. This CDR3 comprises 18 residues. Germline-derived CDR1 and CDR2 are MNHEY and SMNVEV (reference sequence). The CDR3 region is CASSSPRVTLSGANVLTF. DNA of the CDR3: TGTGCCAGCAGTTCACCCCGTGTAACCCTCTCTGGGGCCAACGTCCTGACTTTC.

The CDR3 spells CASSDLKRSSYNEQFF. The DNA of the CDR3 is TGTGCCAGCAGTGACCTTAAGCGGAGCTCCTACAATGAGCAGTTCTTC. The rearrangement joins TRBV6-4 to TRBJ2-1; possible D gene TRBD2, 5 bases. V lost 2 bases and J lost 0, with 11 bases in between. The CDR3 has 16 amino acids. Germline V CDR1 and CDR2: MRHNA, SNTAGT.

This clonotype was seen at least ten times. The chain has TRBV29-1 and TRBJ2-6, with D tentatively TRBD1 or TRBD2 (7 bases each). The length of the CDR3 is 22 residues. Germline CDR1 is SQVTM and CDR2 is ANQGSEA. V was shortened by 4 bases and J by 1 base, with 32 bases between the two germline ends. The CDR3: CSVARETGTKGALLSGANVLTF. DNA for the CDR3: TGCAGCGTTGCCCGGGAGACAGGGACTAAAGGGGCCCTCTTATCTGGGGCCAACGTCCTGACTTTC.

The chain recombines TRBV7-2 with TRBJ2-3; the match to TRBD2 covers 8 bases. Germline V gene lookup returns CDR1 SGHTA and CDR2 FQGNSA. The CDR3 is 13 amino acids. V lost 6 bases, J lost 11 bases, and 10 bases stayed unmatched. The CDR3 sequence: CASSPPLAGRQYF. The CDR3 DNA reads as TGTGCCAGCAGTCCCCCTTTAGCGGGGAGGCAGTATTTT.

In this sample, this clonotype turned up many times. The chain joins TRBV20-1 to TRBJ2-1, with D uncertain. This CDR3 is built from 14 residues. Per germline, CDR1 DFQATT and CDR2 SNEGSKA (reference sequence). V dropped 6 bases and J dropped 10 bases, with 22 bases sitting between them. The CDR3 loop is CSAPVGSWIGEQFF. The CDR3 DNA sequence: TGCAGTGCCCCGGTGGGTAGTTGGATTGGAGAGCAGTTCTTC.

The chain carries TRBV10-2 and TRBJ2-7, with TRBD1 matching 7 bases. The J segment lost 4 bases and the V segment lost 3 bases, leaving 6 bases of the junction unmatched. Germline-derived CDR1 and CDR2 are WSHSY and SAAADI. This CDR3 contains 14 residues. The CDR3 reads CASSDSGTAYEQYF. The CDR3, as DNA: TGCGCCAGCAGTGATTCCGGGACAGCTTACGAGCAGTACTTC.

This chain connects TRBV5-1 to TRBJ2-7, with a possible D match to TRBD1 (5 bases). Trimming took off 4 bases at V and 1 base at J, with 12 bases between the two ends. The CDR3 runs 14 residues. The germline V gene encodes CDR1 SGHRS and CDR2 YFSETQ. Here the CDR3 DNA reads TGCGCCAGCAGCCCCCCGACAGAGTCCTACGAGCAGTACTTC. Translating gives CASSPPTESYEQYF.

This clonotype was recorded many times. The chain recombines TRBV20-1 with TRBJ1-4, with a tentative D call TRBD1 (5 bases). Germline loops: CDR1 DFQATT, CDR2 SNEGSKA (reference sequence). Trimming removed 6 bases at V and 0 bases at J, with 11 bases between. The CDR3 loop spans 14 amino acids. The CDR3, as DNA: TGCAGTGCGGGGACCCTTGCAACTAATGAAAAACTGTTTTTT. It translates to CSAGTLATNEKLFF.

This chain joins TRBV20-1 and TRBJ2-1; D could derive from TRBD1 or TRBD2 (6 bases each). CDR3 size: 15 residues. V shed 7 bases and J shed 0 bases, with 16 bases lying between them. From germline, CDR1 is DFQATT and CDR2 SNEGSKA (reference sequence). The CDR3 spells CSVTRGTSSYNEQFF. CDR3 sequence (DNA): TGCAGTGTTACACGGGGGACAAGCTCCTACAATGAGCAGTTCTTC.

V and J are TRBV7-9 and TRBJ1-4; 9 nucleotides line up with TRBD1. CDR3 size: 14 residues. Looked up from germline, CDR1 is SEHNR and CDR2 is FQNEAQ (reference sequence). V lost 6 bases to trimming and J lost 6 bases; unmatched junction nucleotides: 5. The CDR3 reads CASRPGQGDEKLFF. CDR3 nucleotides: TGTGCCAGCAGACCGGGACAGGGAGATGAAAAACTGTTTTTT.